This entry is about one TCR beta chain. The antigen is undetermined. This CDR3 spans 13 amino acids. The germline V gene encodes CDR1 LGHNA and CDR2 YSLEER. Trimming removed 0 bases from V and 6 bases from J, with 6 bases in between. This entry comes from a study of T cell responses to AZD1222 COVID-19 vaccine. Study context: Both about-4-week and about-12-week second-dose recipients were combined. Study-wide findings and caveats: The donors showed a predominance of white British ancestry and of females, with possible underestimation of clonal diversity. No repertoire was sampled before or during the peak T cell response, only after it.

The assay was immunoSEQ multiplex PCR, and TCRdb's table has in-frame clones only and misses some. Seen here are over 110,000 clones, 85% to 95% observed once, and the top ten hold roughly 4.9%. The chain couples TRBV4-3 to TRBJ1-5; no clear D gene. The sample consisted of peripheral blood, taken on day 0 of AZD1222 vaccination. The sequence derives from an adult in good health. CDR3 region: CASSQDLSQPQHF. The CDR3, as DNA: TGCGCCAGCAGCCAAGATTTAAGTCAGCCCCAGCATTTT.